What follows are 22 T cell receptor beta chains derived from one specimen sequenced in a study of T cells after yellow fever vaccination. TCRdb recomputed calls from the 5' RACE reads with MiXCR, one row per CDR3 protein. The table shows 300,000 to 350,000 distinct CDR3 sequences, with around 4.4% occurring only once. The specimen was PBMCs, collected 15 days after the yellow fever booster vaccination. Receptor source: a young man who received the YFV17D yellow fever vaccine.

This clonotype was observed at least ten times. The CDR3 coding sequence is TGCGCCAGCAGCTTGGGGACTAGCGGGGGATCGGAGACCCAGTACTTC. It specifies CASSLGTSGGSETQYF. The chain is built from TRBV5-1 and TRBJ2-5; TRBD2 matches 13 bases. V shed 0 bases and J 5 bases; nucleotides not matched to a gene: 4. The germline V gene encodes CDR1 SGHRS and CDR2 YFSETQ. CDR3 length equals 16 residues.

V and J are TRBV7-2 and TRBJ2-7; D tentatively fits TRBD1 or TRBD2 (5 bases each). Per germline, CDR1 SGHTA and CDR2 FQGNSA. V lost 2 bases to trimming and J lost 4 bases, with 15 bases between them. There are 15 residues in the CDR3. The CDR3 loop is CASSLMAGRGYEQYF. The CDR3 region has the DNA TGTGCCAGCAGCTTAATGGCAGGGAGAGGATACGAGCAGTACTTC.

This clonotype was counted a few times. The rearrangement links TRBV12-3 or TRBV12-4 to TRBJ2-1; D gene unclear. Trimming took 6 bases from V and 6 from J, leaving 6 bases between them. The CDR3 is made up of 11 amino acids. CDR3 nucleotides: TGTGCCAGCAGACAATTCAATGAGCAGTTCTTC. Its protein is CASRQFNEQFF.

This clonotype was seen a few times. The chain links TRBV6-6 to TRBJ1-5; possibly TRBD1 for D (5 bases). Trimming took 5 bases from V and 2 from J, leaving 19 bases between them. Germline V gene data show CDR1 as MNHNY and CDR2 as SVGAGI (reference sequence). This CDR3 is 17 amino acids long. The CDR3 reads CASSPHPGARGNQPQHF. The CDR3 nucleotides are TGTGCCAGCAGTCCCCACCCCGGGGCGCGGGGCAATCAGCCCCAGCATTTT.

This clonotype was seen at least ten times. The rearrangement links TRBV7-9 to TRBJ2-3; D perhaps matches TRBD2 (6 bases). CDR3 length: 14 amino acids. Germline values: CDR1 SEHNR, CDR2 FQNEAQ (reference sequence). V was clipped by 1 base and J by 2 bases, with 7 bases between them. CDR3 sequence (DNA): TGTGCCAGCAGCTTAGGGGGGGTCACAGATACGCAGTATTTT. Translated: CASSLGGVTDTQYF.

This clonotype was recorded a few times. The chain uses TRBV5-1 and TRBJ2-3, with 9 bases fitting TRBD2. Germline trimming cut 4 bases from V and 2 bases from J; bases unmatched to any gene: 8. The V gene's germline CDR1 is SGHRS and CDR2 YFSETQ. There are 16 residues in the CDR3. This CDR3 is CASSVDSGGLTDTQYF. The CDR3 DNA reads as TGCGCCAGCAGCGTGGATAGCGGGGGACTCACAGATACGCAGTATTTT.

J is TRBJ1-1 and V is TRBV19; no reliable D call. The CDR3 sequence is 12 residues long. The ends were cut back, 7 bases at V and 1 base at J, with 7 bases in the middle. Germline assignment: CDR1 LNHDA and CDR2 SQIVND (reference sequence). The CDR3 loop is CASKNKNTEAFF. The CDR3 coding sequence is TGTGCCAGTAAGAACAAGAACACTGAAGCTTTCTTT.

CDR3: CASSQETPNWNIQYF. The CDR3 nucleotides read TGCGCCAGCAGCCAAGAAACCCCTAATTGGAACATTCAGTACTTC. The rearrangement uses TRBV4-3 and TRBJ2-4, with D unresolved. Deletions cut 0 bases from V and 7 bases from J, with 13 bases between. The CDR3 has 15 residues. From germline, CDR1 is LGHNA and CDR2 YSLEER.

In this sample, this clonotype turned up many times. The chain has TRBV4-3 and TRBJ1-1, with TRBD1 matching over 9 bases. The CDR3 is 14 residues long. V lost 4 bases, J lost 3 bases, and 3 bases stayed unmatched. Per germline, CDR1 LGHNA and CDR2 YSLEER. DNA of the CDR3: TGCGCCAGCAGCCTCCGGACAGGGGACACTGAAGCTTTCTTT. Its protein product is CASSLRTGDTEAFF.

This clonotype came up many times. The rearrangement joins TRBV6-2 or TRBV6-3 to TRBJ2-7; TRBD1 agrees at 9 bases. The length of the CDR3 is 13 residues. Unmatched junction bases numbered 5, after V lost 8 bases and J lost 3 bases. Germline CDR1 is MNHEY and CDR2 is SVGEGT. In DNA, the CDR3 is TGTGCCAGCTCGGGACAGGGCTACTACGAGCAGTACGTC. It translates to CASSGQGYYEQYV.

This clonotype was seen at least ten times. The chain combines TRBV4-3 with TRBJ2-2; perhaps TRBD1 as D (5 bases). There are 15 residues in the CDR3. CDR1 and CDR2 (germline): LGHNA, YSLEER. V gave up 1 base and J gave up 1 base, with 7 bases separating them. The CDR3: CASSQGTRNTGELFF. The CDR3 DNA sequence: TGCGCCAGCAGCCAAGGGACACGGAACACCGGGGAGCTGTTTTTT.

The sample holds many counts of this clonotype. The rearrangement joins TRBV24-1 to TRBJ2-3; D might be TRBD2 (5 bases). Trimming took off 7 bases at V and 3 bases at J, with 10 bases between the two ends. The V gene's germline CDR1 is KGHDR and CDR2 SFDVKD. The CDR3 is made up of 13 amino acids. CDR3 protein: CATSGLGTDTQYF. CDR3 DNA: TGTGCCACCAGCGGACTGGGGACAGATACGCAGTATTTT.

Many counts were recorded for this clonotype. The chain joins TRBV20-1 to TRBJ1-2, with D perhaps TRBD1 (5 bases). CDR3 size: 13 residues. The V gene lost 2 bases and the J gene lost 0 bases, with 7 bases spanning the gap. CDR1 and CDR2 (germline): DFQATT, SNEGSKA (reference sequence). In nucleotides, the CDR3 is TGCAGTGCTAGACAGACAGCTAACTATGGCTACACCTTC. The encoded protein is CSARQTANYGYTF.

The V and J genes are TRBV12-3 or TRBV12-4 and TRBJ1-5, with 7 bases identical to TRBD1. V lost 6 bases and J lost 1; bases outside the gene matches: 3. The CDR3 is made up of 14 amino acids. The CDR3 DNA is TGTGCCAGCAGCAACAGGGGAAGCAATCAGCCCCAGCATTTT. As protein: CASSNRGSNQPQHF.

The chain links TRBV29-1 to TRBJ1-4; D uncertain. V lost 5 bases to trimming and J lost 8 bases, with 15 bases between them. Germline CDR1 is SQVTM and CDR2 is ANQGSEA. This CDR3 is 13 amino acids long. The CDR3 loop is CSVHEGYEEKLFF. The DNA for the CDR3 is TGCAGCGTTCACGAGGGTTACGAAGAAAAACTGTTTTTT.

In this sample, this clonotype turned up many times. J is TRBJ2-2 and V is TRBV5-1, with a possible D match to TRBD1 (6 bases). Germline-derived CDR1 and CDR2 are SGHRS and YFSETQ. The CDR3 loop spans 13 amino acids. V was trimmed by 4 bases and J by 5 bases, leaving 9 bases between them. The CDR3 DNA is TGCGCCAGCAGCCCGAGGGGGACCGGGGAGCTGTTTTTT. Its translation is CASSPRGTGELFF.

V usage is TRBV28 and J usage is TRBJ1-2; no clear D gene. The CDR3 contains 13 residues. Germline V CDR1 and CDR2: MDHEN, SYDVKM. Trimming removed 2 bases from V and 8 bases from J, with 12 bases in between. CDR3 amino acids: CASSLEPGSGYTF. CDR3 DNA sequence: TGTGCCAGCAGTTTAGAGCCAGGATCGGGCTACACCTTC.

The rearrangement uses TRBV5-1 and TRBJ1-2; D uncertain. Germline V gene sequence: CDR1 SGHRS, CDR2 YFSETQ. The CDR3 has 15 residues. Trimming took 0 bases from V and 6 from J, leaving 15 bases between them. This CDR3 reads CASSLASTRGDGYTF. DNA of the CDR3: TGCGCCAGCAGCTTGGCGAGCACTCGGGGAGATGGCTACACCTTC.

The V and J genes are TRBV6-5 and TRBJ2-1, with D tentatively TRBD1 (6 bases). V was cut by 4 bases and J by 10 bases, with 17 bases left in between. CDR3 length equals 14 residues. CDR1 and CDR2 from the germline V gene are MNHEY and SVGAGI. The CDR3 region is CASSWGHGSGEQFF. The CDR3 DNA reads TGTGCCAGCAGTTGGGGGCATGGATCGGGGGAGCAGTTCTTC.

This clonotype was recorded a few times. The chain employs TRBV28 and TRBJ2-3; D unresolved. V was trimmed by 7 bases and J by 2 bases, leaving 7 bases between them. Germline V gene lookup returns CDR1 MDHEN and CDR2 SYDVKM. The CDR3 consists of 12 residues. As DNA, the CDR3 is TGTGCCAGCACCGGGCCCACAGATACGCAGTATTTT. Translating it yields CASTGPTDTQYF.

A few counts support this clonotype. This CDR3 reads CASSQPDSPFYGYTF. The CDR3 DNA reads as TGCGCCAGCAGCCAGCCGGACAGTCCTTTCTATGGCTACACCTTC. The chain uses TRBV4-3 and TRBJ1-2, with D perhaps matching TRBD1 (6 bases). The V end lost 3 bases, the J end lost 4 bases, and 15 bases lay between the germline ends. Looked up from germline, CDR1 is LGHNA and CDR2 is YSLEER. This CDR3 is built from 15 residues.

This clonotype was counted many times. This chain joins TRBV4-3 and TRBJ1-1; D unresolved. Germline V gene sequence: CDR1 LGHNA, CDR2 YSLEER. This CDR3 has 13 amino acids. V gave up 4 bases and J gave up 4 bases, with 10 bases separating them. The CDR3 DNA reads TGCGCCAGCAGCCCCCGGAGTGCCACTGAAGCTTTCTTT. Translation: CASSPRSATEAFF.